This T cell receptor beta chain was identified in a study of T cell responses to AZD1222 COVID-19 vaccine. Findings and caveats of the study: Dominant CD4 TCR responses targeted spike regions 160-218 and 743-854. AZD1222 recipients seropositive at baseline numbered only six or seven. Unmutated variant regions reportedly attract nearly half of all spike-specific TCRs. Donors were largely white British and mainly female; clonal diversity was possibly underestimated.

Regarding this clone: Antigen: not known.

Sequenced by immunoSEQ multiplex PCR; TCRdb stores in-frame clones only, minus some. The data show approximately 150,000 clones, with 88% seen just once and roughly 5.4% held by the top ten. Material: peripheral blood, obtained 28 days after the second dose of the MenACWY control vaccine. The source of this sequence is an adult who received the MenACWY meningococcal vaccine as a control.

CDR3: CASSHRTGPNTGELFF. Written as DNA, the CDR3 is TGTGCCAGCAGCCATCGGACTGGACCGAACACCGGGGAGCTGTTTTTT. The V and J genes are TRBV6-6 and TRBJ2-2, with D tentatively TRBD2 (5 bases). The CDR3 has 16 residues. V dropped 6 bases and J dropped 0 bases, with 14 bases sitting between them. Germline assignment: CDR1 MNHNY and CDR2 SVGAGI (reference sequence).